These 28 T cell receptor beta chains came from one sample sequenced in a study of vaccination and CD4 T cells after COVID-19. TCRdb independently ran MiXCR on the PCR reads; one entry per CDR3 protein. Among roughly 19,000 distinct CDR3 sequences, 60% to 75% were seen once, and the ten largest hold more than 0.95%. The sequenced sample was CD4+ T cells from blood, obtained after SARS-CoV-2 vaccination. Receptors originate from a human donor who had recovered from COVID-19.

The V gene is TRBV5-4, the J gene TRBJ2-2, with D maybe TRBD1 (7 bases). This CDR3 is built from 16 residues. V dropped 4 bases and J dropped 3 bases, with 16 bases sitting between them. Germline assignment: CDR1 SGHNT and CDR2 YYREEE (reference sequence). CDR3 residues: CASSQGGQIYTGELFF. The CDR3, as DNA: TGTGCCAGCAGCCAGGGGGGACAGATCTACACCGGGGAGCTGTTTTTT. Based on the CDR3 plus reference TRBV5-4 and TRBJ2-2, the full variable domain is ETGVTQSPTHLIKTRGQQVTLRCSSQSGHNTVSWYQQALGQGPQFIFQYYREEENGRGNFPPRFSGLQFPNYSSELNVNALELDDSALYLCASSQGGQIYTGELFFGEGSRLTVL.

There are a few counts of this clonotype. This chain links TRBV7-2 with TRBJ1-2, with TRBD1 identical over 9 bases. CDR1 and CDR2 (germline): SGHTA, FQGNSA. The CDR3 covers 15 residues. V shed 5 bases and J 4 bases; nucleotides not matched to a gene: 8. The CDR3 is CASSPGTGRVYGYTF. The CDR3 DNA sequence: TGTGCCAGCAGCCCCGGGACAGGGAGGGTCTATGGCTACACCTTC.

This rearrangement joins TRBV30 to TRBJ2-1; 7 positions agree with TRBD1. J gave up 9 bases and V 2 bases, and 13 bases lay outside the gene matches. Germline V lookup: CDR1 GTSNPN, CDR2 SVGIG (reference sequence). The CDR3 consists of 15 residues. CDR3 DNA sequence: TGTGCCTGGAGTCAACGACTAACAGGGGCTATTGAGCAGTTCTTC. Amino acid sequence: CAWSQRLTGAIEQFF.

The chain recombines TRBV20-1 with TRBJ1-4; D call uncertain. V was pared by 3 bases and J by 7 bases, with 12 bases between. The CDR3 length is 13 residues. In germline, CDR1 is DFQATT, CDR2 SNEGSKA (reference sequence). CDR3 in amino acids: CSASAREGEKLFF. The DNA for the CDR3 is TGCAGTGCTAGCGCAAGAGAGGGTGAAAAACTGTTTTTT.

The CDR3 is CASSRGTSEAFF. In nucleotides, the CDR3 is TGTGCCAGCAGCAGAGGGACTTCTGAAGCTTTCTTT. The chain joins TRBV11-2 to TRBJ1-1; D may be TRBD1 (5 bases). The CDR3 is made up of 12 amino acids. Germline lookup yields CDR1 SGHAT and CDR2 FQNNGV. Trimming took off 5 bases at V and 6 bases at J, with 10 bases between the two ends.

The V call is TRBV6-1, the J call TRBJ2-3; 10 bases map to TRBD2. Losses at the gene ends were 7 bases for V and 7 bases for J; bases not matched to a gene: 14. The CDR3 contains 16 residues. In germline, CDR1 is MNHNS, CDR2 SASEGT. The CDR3 sequence: CASTLVGAGGPYTQYF. The CDR3 bases are TGTGCCAGCACCCTCGTGGGAGCGGGAGGGCCGTATACGCAGTATTTT.

The chain uses TRBV7-2 and TRBJ2-3; a possible D gene is TRBD2 (6 bases). The CDR3 sequence is 14 residues long. Germline CDR1 reads SGHTA; CDR2 reads FQGNSA. Trimming removed 3 bases from V and 7 bases from J, with 14 bases in between. The CDR3 spells CTSSFGGPRNTQYF. The CDR3 bases are TGTACCAGCAGCTTCGGAGGGCCGAGGAATACGCAGTATTTT.

The chain combines TRBV5-6 with TRBJ2-7, with D tentatively TRBD1 (6 bases). Looked up from germline, CDR1 is SGHDT and CDR2 is YYEEEE. The CDR3 has 16 residues. With 0 bases removed from V and 3 bases from J, the gap between germline ends came to 16 bases. The CDR3 coding sequence is TGTGCCAGCAGCTTGGTGGGGGCGCGGATCGGCTACGAGCAGTACTTC. This translates into CASSLVGARIGYEQYF.

The chain links TRBV20-1 to TRBJ2-1; 10 nucleotides line up with TRBD1. This CDR3 is 17 amino acids long. V was pared by 2 bases and J by 7 bases, with 14 bases of the junction left unmatched. Germline V gene sequence: CDR1 DFQATT, CDR2 SNEGSKA (reference sequence). The CDR3 coding sequence is TGCAGTGCTAGATCCTCTGACCCGGGACAGGGGCTTAATGAGCAGTTCTTC. Translating it yields CSARSSDPGQGLNEQFF.

The rearrangement links TRBV20-1 to TRBJ1-2, with 9 bases identical to TRBD1. This CDR3 spans 16 amino acids. Trimming at V came to 1 base and at J to 3 bases, leaving 9 bases not matched to a gene. The germline gives CDR1 DFQATT, CDR2 SNEGSKA (reference sequence). The CDR3 bases are TGCAGTGCTAGAGTAGTTGCGGGACAGGGACACTATGGCTACACCTTC. Translating it yields CSARVVAGQGHYGYTF.

The rearrangement joins TRBV20-1 to TRBJ2-1, with D possibly called TRBD1 or TRBD2 (5 bases each). Germline V gives CDR1 DFQATT, CDR2 SNEGSKA (reference sequence). The CDR3 runs to 14 residues. DNA for the CDR3: TGCAGGGCCACAAGCCGGGACCACGACAATGAGCAGTTCTTC. Its translation: CRATSRDHDNEQFF.

This clonotype was counted only a few times. V gene TRBV7-2 combines with J gene TRBJ1-6; 7 nucleotides agree with TRBD1. The CDR3 covers 15 residues. Germline V lookup: CDR1 SGHTA, CDR2 FQGNSA. V lost 6 bases to trimming and J lost 5 bases; unmatched junction nucleotides: 7. The CDR3 sequence: CASSPRQGHNSPLHF. The CDR3 DNA sequence: TGTGCCAGCAGTCCCCGACAGGGTCATAATTCACCCCTCCACTTT.

This clonotype occurred a few times. This sequence joins TRBV27 and TRBJ2-1; D possibly corresponds to TRBD1 (6 bases). The V gene lost 5 bases and the J gene lost 2 bases, with 16 bases spanning the gap. The CDR3 has 16 amino acids. The germline V gene has CDR1 MNHEY and CDR2 SMNVEV (reference sequence). This CDR3 reads CASSPPRRDTYNEQFF. CDR3 bases: TGTGCCAGCAGTCCGCCACGTAGGGACACCTACAATGAGCAGTTCTTC.

For this clonotype: Compared with germline, one end of the junction differs, possibly owing to a read error. The chain couples TRBV19 to TRBJ1-1; 9 nucleotides match TRBD1. Germline V gene data show CDR1 as LNHDA and CDR2 as SQIVND (reference sequence). This CDR3 is built from 15 residues. The CDR3 sequence: CVSKVGGQGNTEAFF. The CDR3, as DNA: TGTGTCAGTAAAGTGGGGGGACAGGGGAACACTGAAGCTTTCTTT.

This chain links TRBV12-3 or TRBV12-4 with TRBJ2-1, with D possibly matching TRBD2 (6 bases). Deletions cut 1 base from V and 6 bases from J, with 10 bases between. The CDR3 is 14 residues long. CDR3 bases: TGTGCCAGCAGTTTAGGGCTAGCGAGCAATGAGCAGTTCTTC. Translation: CASSLGLASNEQFF.

About this clonotype itself: One junction end does not reproduce the germline sequence, and a read error may be involved. The chain recombines TRBV27 with TRBJ1-1; no clear D gene. The CDR3 loop spans 15 amino acids. Germline CDR1 reads MNHEY; CDR2 reads SMNVEV (reference sequence). In DNA form, the CDR3 reads TGCACCAGCAGTTTATGCAGTGTCCTTTGGCGTGAAGCTTTCTTT. It codes for CTSSLCSVLWREAFF.

The chain joins TRBV7-9 to TRBJ1-1; TRBD1 matches at 9 bases. This CDR3 is 16 amino acids long. The V gene's germline CDR1 is SEHNR and CDR2 FQNEAQ (reference sequence). V shed 1 base, J shed 4 bases, and the junction held 7 bases outside the gene matches. The CDR3 protein is CASSLVGDRVVTEAFF. The CDR3 DNA reads TGTGCCAGCAGCTTAGTGGGGGACAGGGTGGTCACTGAAGCTTTCTTT.

The gene calls are TRBV20-1 and TRBJ1-5, with D perhaps TRBD1 (6 bases). This CDR3 spans 13 amino acids. Per the germline V gene, CDR1 is DFQATT and CDR2 is SNEGSKA (reference sequence). Deletions cut 4 bases from V and 6 bases from J, with 13 bases between. The DNA of the CDR3 is TGCAGTGCTATACAGGGTGGGGGTCAGCCCCAGCATTTT. It yields the protein CSAIQGGGQPQHF.

This chain connects TRBV6-2 or TRBV6-3 to TRBJ2-3, with D hard to call. The germline V gene encodes CDR1 MNHEY and CDR2 SVGEGT. This CDR3 contains 14 residues. V gave up 6 bases and J gave up 2 bases, with 12 bases separating them. The CDR3 region is CASSYIQTTDTQYF. CDR3 DNA: TGTGCCAGCAGCTACATCCAGACCACAGATACGCAGTATTTT.

This clonotype was found a few times. The V call is TRBV6-1, the J call TRBJ1-1; weak D call: TRBD1 (5 bases). Germline V CDR1 and CDR2: MNHNS, SASEGT. The CDR3 is 12 residues long. Trimming stripped 6 bases from V and 8 bases from J, with 13 bases between. The CDR3 DNA follows: TGTGCCAGCAGGGGAAGCGGGGCCGAAGCTTTCTTT. Its translation: CASRGSGAEAFF.

This sequence joins TRBV20-1 and TRBJ2-7; 8 bases match TRBD2. Germline assignment: CDR1 DFQATT and CDR2 SNEGSKA (reference sequence). CDR3 length: 14 amino acids. V gave up 5 bases and J gave up 4 bases; unmatched junction bases: 10. The CDR3 DNA follows: TGCAGTGCTCTCCCCAGGACTAGCCAGTACGAGCAGTACTTC. Translation gives CSALPRTSQYEQYF.

This clonotype has just a few counts. The chain is built from TRBV18 and TRBJ1-5; D call uncertain. This CDR3 is 14 amino acids long. Trimming shortened V by 2 bases and J by 7 bases, and 12 bases separated the two germline ends. Germline CDR1 and CDR2: KGHSH and LQKENI. The CDR3: CASSPSLREQPQHF. The DNA of the CDR3 is TGTGCCAGCTCACCAAGTCTCCGGGAGCAGCCCCAGCATTTT.

The V gene is TRBV20-1, the J gene TRBJ2-3; D unclear. The CDR3 covers 14 residues. The germline gives CDR1 DFQATT, CDR2 SNEGSKA (reference sequence). Trimming removed 6 bases from V and 0 bases from J, with 13 bases in between. Written as DNA, the CDR3 is TGCAGTGCCAAATTATTACCTAGCACAGATACGCAGTATTTT. Its translation: CSAKLLPSTDTQYF.

The rearrangement links TRBV20-1 to TRBJ1-1; no clear D. V was trimmed by 6 bases and J by 1 base, leaving 15 bases between them. Per the germline V gene, CDR1 is DFQATT and CDR2 is SNEGSKA (reference sequence). The CDR3 runs 14 residues. The CDR3 nucleotides read TGCAGTGCGAACCCATCTTTCGGGAACACTGAAGCTTTCTTT. Protein: CSANPSFGNTEAFF.

The gene calls are TRBV19 and TRBJ2-2, with TRBD1 matching over 10 bases. The ends lost 7 bases at V and 3 bases at J; junction bases unmatched: 5. The length of the CDR3 is 15 residues. Germline assignment: CDR1 LNHDA and CDR2 SQIVND (reference sequence). The CDR3 loop is CASTWDRGDTGELFF. As DNA, the CDR3 is TGTGCCAGTACGTGGGACAGGGGCGACACCGGGGAGCTGTTTTTT.

The CDR3 sequence is CATQQGAAYEQYF. The CDR3 DNA reads TGTGCCACACAACAGGGGGCGGCCTACGAGCAGTACTTC. The rearrangement links TRBV19 to TRBJ2-7; 9 nucleotides agree with TRBD1. The V gene's germline CDR1 is LNHDA and CDR2 SQIVND (reference sequence). CDR3 length equals 13 residues. The junction had 6 bases not matched to a gene; V was cut back by 10 bases and J by 2 bases.

This sequence joins TRBV19 and TRBJ2-1, with D unclear. This CDR3 has 12 residues. Trimming removed 5 bases at V and 9 bases at J, with 11 bases between. CDR1 is LNHDA and CDR2 is SQIVND in the germline V gene (reference sequence). The CDR3 DNA sequence: TGTGCCAGTAGTCAATTCCAGAGTGAGCAGTTCTTC. Translated: CASSQFQSEQFF.

This clonotype was detected a few times. The chain uses TRBV6-2 or TRBV6-3 and TRBJ1-6, with D tentatively TRBD1 (5 bases). The CDR3 runs 17 residues. Germline CDR1 and CDR2: MNHEY and SVGEGT. V was cut by 6 bases and J by 5 bases, with 20 bases left in between. This chain's CDR3 is CASSSGPGRSNNSPLHF. CDR3 DNA sequence: TGTGCCAGCAGCTCAGGCCCAGGGCGATCCAATAATTCACCCCTCCACTTT.